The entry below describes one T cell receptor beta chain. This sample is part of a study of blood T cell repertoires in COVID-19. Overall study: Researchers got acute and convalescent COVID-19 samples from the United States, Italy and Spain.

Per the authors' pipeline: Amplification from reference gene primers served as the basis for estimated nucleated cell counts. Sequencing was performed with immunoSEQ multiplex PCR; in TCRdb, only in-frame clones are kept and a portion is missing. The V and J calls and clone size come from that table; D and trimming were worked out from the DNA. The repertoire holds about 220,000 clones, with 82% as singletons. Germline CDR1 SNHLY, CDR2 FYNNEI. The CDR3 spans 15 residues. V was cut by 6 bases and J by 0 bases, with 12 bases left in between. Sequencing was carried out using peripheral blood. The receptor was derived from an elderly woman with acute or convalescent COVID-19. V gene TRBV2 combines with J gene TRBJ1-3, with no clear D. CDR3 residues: CASRQAIVSGNTIYF. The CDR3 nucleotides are TGTGCCAGCAGGCAGGCGATCGTCTCTGGAAACACCATATATTTT.